This passage covers 8 T cell receptor beta chains from one sample sequenced in a study of human T cells and chemical hapten exposure. TCRdb re-analysed the RACE reads in MiXCR, keeping a single row per CDR3 protein. The sample has 96,000 or so distinct CDR3 sequences; 9.3% are singletons. Time point denoted: patch test 2, 6 weeks after DPC sensitization. Sample treatment: therapeutic diphenylcyclopropenone sensitization with weekly scalp DPC. Specimen: whole blood, collected in connection with sensitization to the hapten diphenylcyclopropenone (DPC). These receptor sequences come from a middle-aged woman with alopecia areata. Some clones in this sample may be carry-over from other donors' samples.

This chain links TRBV2 with TRBJ2-1; D is unclear. The CDR3 loop spans 9 amino acids. Germline lookup yields CDR1 SNHLY and CDR2 FYNNEI. V lost 8 bases and J 12 bases, leaving 8 bases between the germline ends. In DNA form, the CDR3 reads TGTGCCAGCGCGGAGTTGCAGTTCTTC. This encodes CASAELQFF.

This clonotype was observed at least ten times. The chain carries TRBV7-9 and TRBJ1-1, with D uncertain. CDR3 length equals 13 residues. The germline V gene encodes CDR1 SEHNR and CDR2 FQNEAQ (reference sequence). V gave up 5 bases and J gave up 0 bases, with 7 bases separating them. CDR3 in amino acids: CASSPNLNTEAFF. DNA for the CDR3: TGTGCCAGCAGCCCTAACCTGAACACTGAAGCTTTCTTT.

This clonotype came up many times. This chain links TRBV7-8 with TRBJ2-3; 7 nucleotides line up with TRBD2. Trimming removed 0 bases from V and 0 bases from J; junction bases left unmatched: 6. The CDR3 runs to 17 residues. Germline V gives CDR1 SGHVS, CDR2 FQNEAQ. CDR3 in amino acids: CASSLAFVGGSTDTQYF. DNA of the CDR3: TGTGCCAGCAGCTTAGCTTTCGTGGGAGGGAGCACAGATACGCAGTATTTT.

This clonotype was observed at least ten times. This rearrangement joins TRBV4-2 to TRBJ2-3; D unresolved. Trimming left V 3 bases short and J 1 base short, with 11 bases between. Germline loops: CDR1 LGHNA, CDR2 YNFKEQ. The length of the CDR3 is 15 residues. The chain's CDR3 is CASSQDLLGTDTQYF. DNA for the CDR3: TGTGCCAGCAGCCAGGACCTACTCGGCACAGATACGCAGTATTTT.

This clonotype was detected ten times or more. This chain uses TRBV27 with TRBJ2-7; possible D gene TRBD1, 5 bases. Germline CDR1 and CDR2: MNHEY and SMNVEV (reference sequence). The CDR3 extends over 12 amino acids. V was shortened by 6 bases and J by 4 bases, with 10 bases between the two germline ends. CDR3 sequence reads: CASRGHPYEQYF. The CDR3 bases are TGTGCCAGCAGGGGGCATCCATACGAGCAGTACTTC.

For the CDR3, the DNA is TGCAGTGCTAGACGGACAGGGGGCTGGGTGAACACTGAAGCTTTCTTT. Translation gives CSARRTGGWVNTEAFF. The chain links TRBV20-1 to TRBJ1-1; 11 bases agree with TRBD1. This CDR3 has 16 residues. Germline CDR1 is DFQATT and CDR2 is SNEGSKA (reference sequence). V was clipped by 2 bases and J by 0 bases; unmatched bases: 5.

The V call is TRBV5-1, the J call TRBJ2-3; D remains ambiguous. Trimming shortened V by 0 bases and J by 2 bases, and 10 bases separated the two germline ends. The germline gives CDR1 SGHRS, CDR2 YFSETQ. The CDR3 extends over 15 amino acids. The CDR3 DNA sequence: TGCGCCAGCAGCTTGGGGCCGGGCCTCACAGATACGCAGTATTTT. Its protein product is CASSLGPGLTDTQYF.

This sequence joins TRBV7-9 and TRBJ1-2; maybe TRBD1 (6 bases). From germline, CDR1 is SEHNR and CDR2 FQNEAQ (reference sequence). This CDR3 contains 12 residues. V was clipped by 4 bases and J by 8 bases, with 11 bases between them. CDR3 region: CASSSGVGGYTF. In DNA form, the CDR3 reads TGTGCCAGCAGCTCAGGGGTTGGAGGCTACACCTTC.